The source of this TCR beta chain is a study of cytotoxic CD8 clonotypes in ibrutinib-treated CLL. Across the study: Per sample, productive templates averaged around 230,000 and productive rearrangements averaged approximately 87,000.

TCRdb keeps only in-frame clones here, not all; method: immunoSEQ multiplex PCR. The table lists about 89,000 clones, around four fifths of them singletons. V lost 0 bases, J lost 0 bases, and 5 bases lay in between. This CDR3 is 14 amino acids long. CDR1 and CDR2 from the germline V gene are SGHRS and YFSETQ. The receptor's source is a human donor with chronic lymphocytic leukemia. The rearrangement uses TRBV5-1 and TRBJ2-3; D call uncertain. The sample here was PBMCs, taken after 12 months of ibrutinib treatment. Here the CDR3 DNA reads TGCGCCAGCAGCTTGGATGGGAGCACAGATACGCAGTATTTT. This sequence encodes CASSLDGSTDTQYF.